These 15 T cell receptor beta chains were all obtained from the same sample, sequenced in a study of monozygotic twins with inflammatory bowel disease (dated by TCRdb to between 2018 and 2021). The library was made by 5' RACE. Sequenced on an Illumina HiSeq 2500. Reads reprocessed by TCRdb are summarized as one entry per CDR3 protein sequence, and DNA is absent. For this sample, the table gives roughly 150,000 distinct CDR3 sequences. The ten largest clonotypes hold around 1.2% of the sample. The sequencing input was blood. These TCRs come from a human donor with ulcerative colitis or Crohn's disease, or a healthy co-twin of an affected twin (not recorded which).

The chain recombines TRBV28 with TRBJ2-3; lacking DNA, the TRBD2 call made by TCRdb goes unchecked. CDR3 length: 15 amino acids. The germline gives CDR1 MDHEN, CDR2 SYDVKM. This CDR3 is CASSPSGSWTDTQYF.

The chain couples TRBV5-4 to TRBJ2-7; TCRdb reports TRBD2, a call that lacks DNA to check it against. Germline loops: CDR1 SGHNT, CDR2 YYREEE (reference sequence). The CDR3 covers 15 residues. CDR3 sequence: CASSLAGGRALEQYF.

The chain combines TRBV10-3 with TRBJ1-1; the D gene TCRdb calls, TRBD1, cannot be checked with no DNA. CDR1 is ENHRY, CDR2 SYGVKD, per germline. CDR3 length equals 14 residues. The CDR3 here is CAISESWGATEAFF.

The chain links TRBV7-6 to TRBJ2-7; TCRdb picks TRBD1, but there is no DNA to check that call. This CDR3 is built from 13 residues. Germline lookup yields CDR1 SGHVS and CDR2 FNYEAQ. The CDR3 reads CASSSGATYEQYF.

This chain uses TRBV30 with TRBJ1-2; TCRdb picks TRBD1, but there is no DNA to check that call. Germline CDR1 reads GTSNPN; CDR2 reads SVGIG (reference sequence). The CDR3 is made up of 12 amino acids. CDR3: CAWSRTGDGYTF.

The chain couples TRBV27 to TRBJ2-1; TCRdb's D call of TRBD2 is untestable without DNA. CDR1 MNHEY and CDR2 SMNVEV come from the germline V gene (reference sequence). This CDR3 comprises 16 residues. The CDR3 protein is CASSSTGLVGNNEQFF.

This chain connects TRBV27 to TRBJ2-1. The germline gives CDR1 MNHEY, CDR2 SMNVEV (reference sequence). CDR3 size: 11 residues. CDR3 in amino acids: CASIVYNEQFF.

J is TRBJ2-7 and V is TRBV27; TCRdb reports TRBD1, a call that lacks DNA to check it against. CDR1 and CDR2 (germline): MNHEY, SMNVEV (reference sequence). The CDR3 consists of 14 residues. CDR3 loop: CASSLHWTAYEQYF.

This chain links TRBV20-1 with TRBJ2-4. Per the germline V gene, CDR1 is DFQATT and CDR2 is SNEGSKA (reference sequence). CDR3 length: 15 residues. CDR3 sequence: CSATQWVAAKNIQYF.

This chain links TRBV7-2 with TRBJ2-2. Germline V CDR1 and CDR2: SGHTA, FQGNSA. This CDR3 is 16 amino acids long. CDR3 sequence: CASSLQSIANTGELFF.

The V gene is TRBV3-1, the J gene TRBJ1-4; the TRBD1 assignment by TCRdb is unverifiable without DNA. From germline, CDR1 is LGHDT and CDR2 YNNKEL (reference sequence). CDR3 length: 13 residues. The CDR3: CASSQGRVEKLFF. Full variable domain (remainder filled in from reference TRBV3-1 and TRBJ1-4): DTAVSQTPKYLVTQMGNDKSIKCEQNLGHDTMYWYKQDSKKFLKIMFSYNNKELIINETVPNRFSPKSPDKAHLNLHINSLELGDSAVYFCASSQGRVEKLFFGSGTQLSVL.

CDR3: CASSLSSGDYNEQFF. This sequence joins TRBV12-3 or TRBV12-4 and TRBJ2-1; TCRdb gives TRBD2 as the D gene, but with no DNA this cannot be confirmed. This CDR3 spans 15 amino acids.

The chain is built from TRBV29-1 and TRBJ2-1; TCRdb lists TRBD2, though no DNA is available to test this call. Germline CDR1 SQVTM, CDR2 ANQGSEA. The CDR3 contains 13 residues. CDR3 sequence: CSVDGGTYNEQFF.

V is TRBV12-3 or TRBV12-4 and J is TRBJ1-1. CDR3 size: 14 residues. CDR3 region: CASSLKDGFAEAFF.

The chain joins TRBV12-2 to TRBJ2-1; TCRdb reports TRBD2, a call that lacks DNA to check it against. TRBV12-2 is designated a pseudogene. The CDR3 runs 14 residues. CDR3 amino acids: CASRLVRLGGEQFF.